This TCR beta chain appears in the sequencing data of a study of coeliac disease. Study observations and caveats: In active celiac disease, intraepithelial and lamina propria TRB and TRG repertoires were less clonal than controls. Lamina propria and intraepithelial cell fractions may contain each other's cells.

Only in-frame clones appear in the TCRdb table, and some are missing; sequencing was by immunoSEQ multiplex PCR. This table holds 2,500 to 3,000 clones, 45% to 55% found once. In the case of this clone: Antigen specificity is unknown.

Trimming left V 0 bases short and J 2 bases short, with 16 bases between. Germline V CDR1 and CDR2: LGHNA, YSLEER. CDR3 size: 17 residues. The receptor comes from a man over 45 with active celiac disease. The J gene is TRBJ1-2, the V gene TRBV4-3; D is perhaps TRBD1 (6 bases). The sequenced material came from intraepithelial lymphocytes from the gut. The CDR3 DNA reads TGCGCCAGCAGCCAAGATTATTTTGGCAGGGGAAACTATGGCTACACCTTC. Its translation: CASSQDYFGRGNYGYTF.